This T cell receptor beta chain was retrieved from a study of identical twins. Study outcomes and limitations: High-abundance cord blood beta clonotypes had fewer insertions; memory repertoires showed none.

Through template switching, a universal primer site was introduced, and the cDNA contained unique molecular identifiers. MiXCR was run by TCRdb on the 5' RACE reads, yielding one entry per CDR3 protein. The data show 1.5 million to 2 million distinct CDR3 sequences, with under 35% seen just once and less than 0.35% held by the top ten. About this clonotype: Its matching antigen is unknown.

This TCR derives from a newborn girl in good health. Sequenced sample: cord blood.

CDR3: CASSMTSPPSTDTQYF. The CDR3 DNA follows: TGTGCCAGCAGCATGACTAGCCCCCCTAGCACAGATACGCAGTATTTT. The genes are TRBV7-9 and TRBJ2-3; TRBD2 agrees at 7 bases. Germline V gene lookup returns CDR1 SEHNR and CDR2 FQNEAQ (reference sequence). This CDR3 region has 16 residues. The J segment lost 0 bases and the V segment lost 5 bases, leaving 8 bases of the junction unmatched.